These T cell receptor beta chains were read from a single sample in a study of shared clonotypes between healthy human individuals. Measured with immunoSEQ multiplex PCR; TCRdb has only the in-frame clones, and not every one. This sample has a few million clones, with 90% to 96% found just once. The sequenced material came from naive CD4+ T cells sorted from blood. The receptors were gathered from a man younger than 35 in good health. CDR3s include the opening cysteine and the closing phenylalanine or tryptophan. A D gene is named only where the DNA matches it firmly. Clone size is stated in some rows and not others, as once, few, many or a class when expanded.

>TRBV2|-|-|TRBJ2-2
TGTGCCAGCAGTGGTGAGAGGCCCGGAGGCGGGGAGCTGTTTTTT
CASSGERPGGGELFF
>TRBV19|-|-|TRBJ1-5
TGTGCCAGTAGTATAGGGAAACAGGGCCCCGGGAGCAATCAGCCCCAGCATTTT
CASSIGKQGPGSNQPQHF
>TRBV30|-|TRBD1|TRBJ2-7
TGTGCCTTGCTAGGACAGGGCGCCTACGAGCAGTACTTC
CALLGQGAYEQYF
>TRBV19|-|-|TRBJ2-3
TGTGCCAGCGAGGGGATCCAGGGGCATGGAGATACGCAGTATTTT
CASEGIQGHGDTQYF
>TRBV10-1|-|TRBD2|TRBJ2-3
TGCGCCAGCAGTGAGCGGACTAGCGGGGCCACAGATACGCAGTATTTT
CASSERTSGATDTQYF
>TRBV30|-|-|TRBJ1-2
TGTGCCTGGAACCCAAGCCCACCTCGGGACTATGGCTACACCTTC
CAWNPSPPRDYGYTF
>TRBV13|-|-|TRBJ2-1
TGTGCCACGTCCGGGGTGAACCATGAGCAGTTCTTC
CATSGVNHEQFF
>TRBV27|-|-|TRBJ1-5
TGTGCCAGCAGTTCAGTAGGACAGCCCCAGCATTTT
CASSSVGQPQHF
>TRBV6-6|-|TRBD1|TRBJ1-3
TGTGCCAGCAGCCGGGACAGTAGCTCTGGAAACACCATATATTTT
CASSRDSSSGNTIYF
>TRBV6-5|-|-|TRBJ1-1
TGTGCCAGCGAGTGGAACAGTGAAGCTTTCTTT
CASEWNSEAFF
>TRBV11-3|once|TRBD2|TRBJ2-1
TGTGCCAGCAGCTTAGCTCCGGGCGGGAGTAAGGTCAATGAGCAGTTCTTC
CASSLAPGGSKVNEQFF
>TRBV28|once|-|TRBJ1-1
TGTGCCAGCAGTCCCCCAGGGGCCATGAACACTGAAGCTTTCTTT
CASSPPGAMNTEAFF
>TRBV18|-|-|TRBJ2-7
TGTGCCAGCTCACCGGGCCCAGACTACGAGCAGTACTTC
CASSPGPDYEQYF
>TRBV28|-|-|TRBJ1-2
TGTGCCAGCAGTTTAGTTCAGGGGCGGTCTGGCTACACCTTC
CASSLVQGRSGYTF
>TRBV21-1|-|-|TRBJ2-7
TGTGCCAGCAGCAAAGGGGCAGTCGGCTACGAGCAGTACTTC
CASSKGAVGYEQYF
>TRBV5-1|-|TRBD1|TRBJ1-1
TGCGCCAGCAGCTTGGGGACAGGGGTTGGCACTGAAGCTTTCTTT
CASSLGTGVGTEAFF
>TRBV28|-|-|TRBJ1-1
TGTGCCAGCAGTTTACCCACGACTATGAACACTGAAGCTTTCTTT
CASSLPTTMNTEAFF
>TRBV5-1|-|-|TRBJ2-1
TGCGCCAGCAGCTTGGTTCAGGACAATGAGCAGTTCTTC
CASSLVQDNEQFF
>TRBV28|-|-|TRBJ2-1
TGTGCCAGCAGTTTAGTGGGGACGGAGCAGTTCTTC
CASSLVGTEQFF
>TRBV30|-|-|TRBJ2-4
TGTGCCTGGAGTGGCGGTTCTGGGGCCTTAGCCAAAAACATTCAGTACTTC
CAWSGGSGALAKNIQYF
>TRBV6-1|-|-|TRBJ1-2
TGTGCCAGCAGGGACAGTTCCAATGGCTACACCTTC
CASRDSSNGYTF
>TRBV6-5|-|-|TRBJ1-2
TGTGCCAGCAGTTACCTCCGCCTGTATGGCTACACCTTC
CASSYLRLYGYTF
>TRBV28|-|TRBD1|TRBJ1-5
TGTGCCAGCAGTTTCGACAGGGTAGCCCAGCATTTT
CASSFDRVAQHF
>TRBV12-5|-|-|TRBJ1-3
TGTGCTAGTGGTTTGTCACACACCGGGATCGAGGGAAACACCATATATTTT
CASGLSHTGIEGNTIYF
>TRBV14|-|-|TRBJ1-5
TGTGCCAGCAGCCTAACCGGGAATCAGCCCCAGCATTTT
CASSLTGNQPQHF
>TRBV19|-|TRBD1|TRBJ1-2
TGTGCCAGTAGTCGGACAGGCCCGCTTAACTATGGCTACACCTTC
CASSRTGPLNYGYTF
>TRBV18|-|TRBD1|TRBJ2-1
TGTGCCAGCTCGACCGGGACAGACAATGAGCAGTTCTTC
CASSTGTDNEQFF
>TRBV2|-|TRBD2|TRBJ2-1
TGTGCCAGCAAGGGAAGGCTAGCGGGAGTTAGCTCCTACAATGAGCAGTTCTTC
CASKGRLAGVSSYNEQFF
>TRBV2|-|TRBD1|TRBJ1-6
TGTGCCAGCAGGGTAGAAGGAGGGGGCTCTTCACCCCTCCACTTT
CASRVEGGGSSPLHF
>TRBV5-1|-|-|TRBJ2-7
TGCGCCAGCATGGCACCTCAGGGCTACGAGCAGTACTTC
CASMAPQGYEQYF
>TRBV19|once|-|TRBJ1-2
TGTGCCAGTAGACCGGGGTTTAGCTATGGCTACACCTTC
CASRPGFSYGYTF
>TRBV5-1|-|-|TRBJ2-5
TGCGCCAGCTTTAACCAACAGGCGAAAGAGACCCAGTACTTC
CASFNQQAKETQYF
>TRBV30|-|-|TRBJ2-3
TGTGCCTGGAGTGTAACGTCTACTTCAGATACGCAGTATTTT
CAWSVTSTSDTQYF
>TRBV10-1|-|TRBD2|TRBJ2-1
TGCGCCATCCTGTCCGGGACTAGCGGTAACCAGTTCTTC
CAILSGTSGNQFF
>TRBV7-9|-|TRBD2|TRBJ2-1
TGTGCCAGCAGCTTAGGTGGACTAGGTATCGGTGAGCAGTTCTTC
CASSLGGLGIGEQFF
>TRBV10-2|-|-|TRBJ1-1
TGCGCCAGCAGTGAAAAGTGGTCAGGGATGAACACTGAAGCTTTCTTT
CASSEKWSGMNTEAFF
>TRBV5-1|-|TRBD2|TRBJ2-3
TGCGCCAGCAGCTTGGCCTCGGGGGGAATTAGCACAGATACGCAGTATTTT
CASSLASGGISTDTQYF
>TRBV5-1|-|TRBD1|TRBJ2-2
TGCGCCAGCAGCGTCACAGGGGGCGCCGGGGCCGGGGAGCTGTTTTTT
CASSVTGGAGAGELFF
>TRBV29-1|-|-|TRBJ2-1
TGCAGCGTTGATCGCGCGGACCGAACGTTATACAATGAGCAGTTCTTC
CSVDRADRTLYNEQFF
>TRBV4-3|-|-|TRBJ1-1
TGCGCCAGCAGCCTCACAGGGATGGGTACTGAAGCTTTCTTT
CASSLTGMGTEAFF
>TRBV2|once|-|TRBJ1-2
TGTGCCAGCAGTGACTCCGGGTCCAACTATGGCTACACCTTC
CASSDSGSNYGYTF
>TRBV7-8|once|TRBD1|TRBJ1-1
TGTGCCAGCAGCTACCTCGGGACAGCGAACACTGAAGCTTTCTTT
CASSYLGTANTEAFF
>TRBV28|-|TRBD2|TRBJ2-7
TGTGCCAGCAGCCCGGCCGGGACGGGGGGATACTACGAGCAGTACTTC
CASSPAGTGGYYEQYF
>TRBV10-3|-|-|TRBJ2-1
TGTGCCATCAGTGAGTCAAAAAAGGGGACTTCCTACAATGAGCAGTTCTTC
CAISESKKGTSYNEQFF
>TRBV5-1|-|-|TRBJ2-3
TGCGCCAGCAGTCTCACCCCCAGAGGGATTCCAGATACGCAGTATTTT
CASSLTPRGIPDTQYF
>TRBV11-2|-|-|TRBJ1-4
TGTGCCAGCAGCTTAGTGGGGGGCTTGGGTGAAAAACTGTTTTTT
CASSLVGGLGEKLFF
>TRBV4-1|-|-|TRBJ1-1
TGCGCCAGCAGCCAAGACTCAGGGTCCCCCACTGAAGCTTTCTTT
CASSQDSGSPTEAFF